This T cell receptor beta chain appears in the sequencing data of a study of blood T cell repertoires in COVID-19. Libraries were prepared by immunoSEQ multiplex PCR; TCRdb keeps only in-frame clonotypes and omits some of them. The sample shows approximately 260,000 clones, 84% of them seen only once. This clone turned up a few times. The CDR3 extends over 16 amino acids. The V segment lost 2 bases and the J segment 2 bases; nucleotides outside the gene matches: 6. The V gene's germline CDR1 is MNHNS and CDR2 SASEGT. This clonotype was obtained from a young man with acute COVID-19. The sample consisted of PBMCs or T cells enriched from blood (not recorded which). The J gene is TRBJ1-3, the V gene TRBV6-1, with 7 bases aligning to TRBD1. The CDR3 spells CASSEPGRGAGNTIYF. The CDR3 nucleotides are TGTGCCAGCAGTGAACCCGGCAGGGGGGCTGGAAACACCATATATTTT.